The 13 T cell receptor beta chains reported below all come from one sample, sequenced in a study of blood T cell repertoires in COVID-19. Measured with immunoSEQ multiplex PCR; TCRdb has only the in-frame clones, and not every one. This sample carries about 480,000 clones, 80% to 90% of them seen once, and the ten largest clones take 6.5% to 8.5%. The sequencing input was PBMCs or T cells enriched from blood (not recorded which). All receptors derive from an older woman who had recovered from COVID-19.

This clone was detected a few times. The V gene is TRBV10-3, the J gene TRBJ1-5; D is undetermined. Deletions cut 0 bases from V and 3 bases from J, with 9 bases between. Germline CDR1 and CDR2: ENHRY and SYGVKD. This CDR3 is 15 amino acids long. CDR3 coding DNA: TGTGCCATCAGTGAGTCTAAACAGATCAATCAGCCCCAGCATTTT. As protein: CAISESKQINQPQHF.

The V and J genes are TRBV25-1 and TRBJ2-2; no clear D gene. The CDR3 extends over 15 amino acids. Per germline, CDR1 MGHDK and CDR2 SYGVNS. Trimming cost V 4 bases and J 0 bases, with 9 bases left between them. The CDR3 region is CASSASGTNTGELFF. CDR3 sequence (DNA): TGTGCCAGCAGTGCGTCAGGTACGAACACCGGGGAGCTGTTTTTT. The variable domain in full, with the rest retrieved from reference TRBV25-1 and TRBJ2-2, is EADIYQTPRYLVIGTGKKITLECSQTMGHDKMYWYQQDPGMELHLIHYSYGVNSTEKGDLSSESTVSRIRTEHFPLTLESARPSHTSQYLCASSASGTNTGELFFGEGSRLTVL.

The rearrangement uses TRBV29-1 and TRBJ2-3, with D possibly TRBD2 on 5 matching bases. Germline V gene sequence: CDR1 SQVTM, CDR2 ANQGSEA. V was trimmed by 7 bases and J by 1 base, leaving 9 bases between them. This CDR3 has 12 amino acids. Written as DNA, the CDR3 is TGCAGCGGGAGCGGAGGCACAGATACGCAGTATTTT. This translates into CSGSGGTDTQYF.

The chain joins TRBV7-9 to TRBJ2-3; the match to TRBD2 covers 14 bases. Trimming cost V 5 bases and J 7 bases; bases outside gene matches: 5. Germline V gene sequence: CDR1 SEHNR, CDR2 FQNEAQ (reference sequence). The CDR3 loop spans 15 amino acids. The CDR3 spells CASSATSGGANTQYF. The CDR3 region has the DNA TGTGCCAGCAGCGCGACTAGCGGGGGGGCCAATACGCAGTATTTT. Based on the CDR3 plus reference TRBV7-9 and TRBJ2-3, the full variable domain is DTGVSQNPRHKITKRGQNVTFRCDPISEHNRLYWYRQTLGQGPEFLTYFQNEAQLEKSRLLSDRFSAERPKGSFSTLEIQRTEQGDSAMYLCASSATSGGANTQYFGPGTRLTVL.

The chain employs TRBV15 and TRBJ1-2, with unresolved D. The germline V gene encodes CDR1 LNHNV and CDR2 YYDKDF (reference sequence). The V end was cut by 5 bases, the J end by 0 bases, with 7 bases between. This CDR3 contains 13 residues. The CDR3 DNA sequence: TGTGCCACCAGCCCCTCAGCTAACTATGGCTACACCTTC. Its protein product is CATSPSANYGYTF.

This chain joins TRBV6-5 and TRBJ1-6; 9 bases are a match to TRBD1. The CDR3 is 15 residues long. Germline CDR1 and CDR2: MNHEY and SVGAGI. The J segment lost 10 bases and the V segment lost 0 bases, leaving 4 bases of the junction unmatched. The CDR3 here is CASSYSGQGGSPLHF. CDR3 DNA sequence: TGTGCCAGCAGTTACTCGGGACAGGGTGGATCACCCCTCCACTTT.

The rearrangement uses TRBV4-1 and TRBJ1-5; TRBD1 agrees at 7 bases. The germline CDR1 and CDR2 sequences are MGHRA and YSYEKL. V lost 0 bases to trimming and J lost 3 bases; unmatched junction nucleotides: 5. The CDR3 sequence is 16 residues long. The CDR3 DNA sequence: TGCGCCAGCAGCCAAGAAGGGGGCCTGAACAATCAGCCCCAGCATTTT. Translated, it gives CASSQEGGLNNQPQHF.

As for this clone: Other DNA variants within this sample encode the same CDR3. This sequence joins TRBV9 and TRBJ2-3; a weak D match, TRBD1 (6 bases). There are 14 residues in the CDR3. V shed 2 bases and J shed 1 base, with 8 bases lying between them. Germline CDR1 and CDR2: SGDLS and YYNGEE. The CDR3 nucleotides read TGTGCCAGCAGCGTCTCAGGGGGCACAGATACGCAGTATTTT. Protein sequence: CASSVSGGTDTQYF.

The chain uses TRBV6-1 and TRBJ1-1, with D possibly TRBD1 on 5 matching bases. Germline assignment: CDR1 MNHNS and CDR2 SASEGT. This CDR3 comprises 12 residues. Trimming took 7 bases from V and 3 from J, leaving 9 bases between them. The CDR3 nucleotides are TGTGCCAGCACTCGGGGGGACACTGAAGCTTTCTTT. Translated, it gives CASTRGDTEAFF.

This chain connects TRBV5-1 to TRBJ2-7; possibly TRBD1 for D (6 bases). Germline V gene sequence: CDR1 SGHRS, CDR2 YFSETQ. This CDR3 contains 15 residues. Trimming removed 0 bases at V and 5 bases at J, with 15 bases between. In DNA, the CDR3 is TGCGCCAGCAGCTTGGATAGTGGCAGGGGTGACGAGCAGTACTTC. It codes for CASSLDSGRGDEQYF.

The chain uses TRBV2 and TRBJ2-3; maybe TRBD2 (6 bases). The CDR3 contains 14 residues. The V gene lost 10 bases and the J gene lost 2 bases, with 16 bases spanning the gap. Germline-derived CDR1 and CDR2 are SNHLY and FYNNEI. CDR3 in amino acids: CAIWRRGATDTQYF. The CDR3 DNA reads TGTGCCATCTGGAGGAGGGGAGCCACAGATACGCAGTATTTT.

V is TRBV30 and J is TRBJ1-5, with a possible D match to TRBD1 (5 bases). Trimming pared 5 bases from V and 9 bases from J, leaving 17 bases between. Germline CDR1 reads GTSNPN; CDR2 reads SVGIG (reference sequence). The CDR3 is 13 residues long. The CDR3 reads CAWGTGTSWPQHF. In DNA, the CDR3 is TGTGCCTGGGGCACAGGTACATCATGGCCCCAGCATTTT.

The V call is TRBV9, the J call TRBJ2-3; 12 nucleotides align to TRBD2. The CDR3 has 17 residues. Germline V lookup: CDR1 SGDLS, CDR2 YYNGEE. V shed 0 bases, J shed 5 bases, and the junction held 7 bases outside the gene matches. CDR3 sequence: CASSVVSSGGGKDTQYF. Written as DNA, the CDR3 is TGTGCCAGCAGCGTAGTGTCTAGCGGGGGGGGAAAAGATACGCAGTATTTT.